This passage covers 9 T cell receptor beta chains from one sample sequenced in a study of T cell responses to AZD1222 COVID-19 vaccine. Produced via immunoSEQ multiplex PCR; TCRdb's table is partial and in-frame only. This sample yields 150,000 to 200,000 clones, of which about nine tenths are seen a single time; 2.6% belongs to the top ten. The sample consisted of peripheral blood, taken on day 0 of AZD1222 vaccination. These receptors were taken from an adult in good health.

The chain uses TRBV10-1 and TRBJ2-1; D gene unclear. CDR3 length: 15 residues. The V gene lost 4 bases and the J gene lost 2 bases, with 12 bases spanning the gap. CDR1 and CDR2 from the germline V gene are WNHNN and SYGVQD (reference sequence). CDR3 sequence reads: CASSAHLDPYNEQFF. The DNA of the CDR3 is TGCGCCAGCAGTGCACACTTGGACCCCTACAATGAGCAGTTCTTC.

In this sample, this clone turned up once. The chain joins TRBV7-2 to TRBJ2-3; the D gene is possibly TRBD2 (5 bases). Trimming shortened V by 5 bases and J by 0 bases, and 12 bases separated the two germline ends. The CDR3 totals 15 residues. Germline assignment: CDR1 SGHTA and CDR2 FQGNSA. The CDR3 sequence is CASSGDYLSTDTQYF. The CDR3 DNA reads TGTGCCAGCAGCGGAGACTACCTGAGCACAGATACGCAGTATTTT.

The gene calls are TRBV4-2 and TRBJ2-3; 8 positions agree with TRBD2. Unmatched junction bases numbered 6, after V lost 3 bases and J lost 4 bases. The CDR3 spans 15 residues. Germline lookup yields CDR1 LGHNA and CDR2 YNFKEQ. CDR3 coding DNA: TGTGCCAGCAGCCATCGGACTAGCAGCTCAGATACGCAGTATTTT. Translated: CASSHRTSSSDTQYF.

A few counts support this clone. The gene calls are TRBV5-1 and TRBJ1-2; possible D gene TRBD1, 5 bases. V was pared by 2 bases and J by 6 bases, with 11 bases between. The CDR3 spans 13 residues. Germline CDR1 is SGHRS and CDR2 is YFSETQ. CDR3 loop: CASSFGARDGYTF. The CDR3 nucleotides are TGCGCCAGCAGCTTCGGGGCGCGCGATGGCTACACCTTC. Variable domain in full (rest from reference TRBV5-1 and TRBJ1-2): KAGVTQTPRYLIKTRGQQVTLSCSPISGHRSVSWYQQTPGQGLQFLFEYFSETQRNKGNFPGRFSGRQFSNSRSEMNVSTLELGDSALYLCASSFGARDGYTFGSGTRLTVV.

CDR3 nucleotides: TGTGCCAGCAGTGTCGGCCAGGGGACGTTCCAAGAGACCCAGTACTTC. This encodes CASSVGQGTFQETQYF. The V call is TRBV6-1, the J call TRBJ2-5; D is possibly TRBD1 (6 bases). V was trimmed by 4 bases and J by 1 base, leaving 16 bases between them. Germline V gene data show CDR1 as MNHNS and CDR2 as SASEGT. This CDR3 has 16 amino acids.

The chain joins TRBV4-2 to TRBJ2-3; the match to TRBD2 covers 9 bases. Germline CDR1 and CDR2: LGHNA and YNFKEQ. The CDR3 has 18 residues. Germline trimming cut 1 base from V and 3 bases from J; bases unmatched to any gene: 11. The CDR3 loop reads CASSQGELAGRLTDTQYF. CDR3 coding DNA: TGTGCCAGCAGCCAAGGAGAGCTAGCGGGAAGGTTAACAGATACGCAGTATTTT.

V is TRBV30 and J is TRBJ2-3; D perhaps matches TRBD2 (7 bases). Trimming took off 6 bases at V and 1 base at J, with 14 bases between the two ends. In germline, CDR1 is GTSNPN, CDR2 SVGIG (reference sequence). CDR3 length: 14 amino acids. The CDR3 protein is CACSGEGGTDTQYF. CDR3 coding DNA: TGTGCCTGCAGCGGGGAGGGGGGCACAGATACGCAGTATTTT.

This clone was counted once. The genes are TRBV19 and TRBJ2-1; 7 nucleotides line up with TRBD2. V was clipped by 8 bases and J by 7 bases; unmatched bases: 8. The length of the CDR3 is 13 residues. The germline V gene encodes CDR1 LNHDA and CDR2 SQIVND (reference sequence). The CDR3, as DNA: TGTGCCAGTTCGTGGGAGGGCAGAAATGAGCAGTTCTTC. Translating gives CASSWEGRNEQFF.

The CDR3 sequence is CASSITGTSYGYTF. In DNA form, the CDR3 reads TGTGCCAGCAGCATCACCGGGACAAGCTATGGCTACACCTTC. The chain carries TRBV4-2 and TRBJ1-2; tentative D call: TRBD1 (6 bases). V dropped 5 bases and J dropped 4 bases, with 14 bases sitting between them. The germline V gene has CDR1 LGHNA and CDR2 YNFKEQ. The CDR3 has 14 residues.